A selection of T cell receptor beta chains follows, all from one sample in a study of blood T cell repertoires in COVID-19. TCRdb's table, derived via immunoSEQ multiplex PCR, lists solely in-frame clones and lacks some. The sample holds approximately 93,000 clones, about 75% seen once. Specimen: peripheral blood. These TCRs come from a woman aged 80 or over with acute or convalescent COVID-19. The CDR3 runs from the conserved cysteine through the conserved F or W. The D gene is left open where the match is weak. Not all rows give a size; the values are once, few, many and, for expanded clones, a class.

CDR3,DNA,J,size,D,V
CASLSSSYNSPLHF,TGTGCCAGCCTATCAAGCTCCTATAATTCACCCCTCCACTTT,TRBJ1-6,.,.,TRBV6-5
CASSFFGAGATGELFF,TGTGCCAGCAGCTTCTTTGGGGCGGGGGCCACCGGGGAGCTGTTTTTT,TRBJ2-2,.,.,TRBV7-2
CASSRAGQDFNTIYF,TGTGCCAGCAGCCGGGCGGGACAGGACTTCAACACCATATATTTT,TRBJ1-3,.,TRBD1,TRBV3-1/TRBV3-2
CAGQEGTQPQHF,TGTGCTGGCCAAGAGGGCACTCAGCCCCAGCATTTT,TRBJ1-5,once,.,TRBV7-9
CASSLDRAAEQYF,TGTGCCAGCAGCCTCGACAGGGCTGCCGAGCAGTACTTC,TRBJ2-7,few,TRBD1,TRBV7-2
CASSLIGGGNYNEQFF,TGTGCCAGCAGCTTAATCGGCGGGGGGAATTACAATGAGCAGTTCTTC,TRBJ2-1,.,TRBD2,TRBV7-2
CASSSSSGGTRETQYF,TGTGCCAGTAGTAGCAGTAGCGGGGGGACGAGGGAGACCCAGTACTTC,TRBJ2-5,few,TRBD2,TRBV19
CASSPDRGDGYTF,TGCGCCAGCAGCCCCGACAGGGGGGATGGCTACACCTTC,TRBJ1-2,.,TRBD1,TRBV5-1
CASSPTSGPTDTQYF,TGTGCCAGCAGTCCAACTAGCGGACCAACAGATACGCAGTATTTT,TRBJ2-3,.,TRBD2,TRBV13
CASSLASGDQPQHF,TGTGCCAGCAGCTTGGCCTCGGGGGATCAGCCCCAGCATTTT,TRBJ1-5,.,.,TRBV5-5
CASTLGGRETQYF,TGTGCCAGCACCCTGGGGGGAAGAGAGACCCAGTACTTC,TRBJ2-5,once,.,TRBV28
CASSVEGQGFGEQYF,TGTGCCAGCAGCGTCGAGGGACAGGGTTTCGGGGAGCAGTACTTC,TRBJ2-7,few,TRBD1,TRBV9
CATREGQGANEQYF,TGTGCCACCCGAGAGGGACAGGGGGCGAATGAGCAGTACTTC,TRBJ2-7,.,TRBD1,TRBV19
CASSSSGFSYNEQFF,TGCGCCAGCAGCTCTAGCGGGTTTTCCTACAATGAGCAGTTCTTC,TRBJ2-1,.,TRBD2,TRBV5-1
CASSLGEAGPGNTIYF,TGTGCCAGCAGCTTGGGGGAGGCAGGGCCCGGAAACACCATATATTTT,TRBJ1-3,.,.,TRBV7-9
CASSDRDRVFDGYTF,TGTGCCAGCAGCGATAGGGACAGGGTTTTCGATGGCTACACCTTC,TRBJ1-2,.,TRBD1,TRBV7-9
CASSRVRTNTEAFF,TGTGCCAGTAGTAGGGTCAGGACTAACACTGAAGCTTTCTTT,TRBJ1-1,.,.,TRBV19
CASSHPGQGFYEQYF,TGCGCCAGCAGCCACCCGGGACAGGGGTTCTACGAGCAGTACTTC,TRBJ2-7,once,TRBD1,TRBV4-1
CASSLTLIQDSPSTEAFF,TGTGCCAGCAGCTTAACGTTAATTCAGGACAGTCCGAGCACTGAAGCTTTCTTT,TRBJ1-1,.,.,TRBV7-3
CASSPGLADTDTQYF,TGTGCCAGCAGCCCTGGACTAGCGGACACAGATACGCAGTATTTT,TRBJ2-3,.,TRBD2,TRBV9
CASSSGQGKNTEAFF,TGCGCCAGCAGCTCGGGACAGGGAAAGAACACTGAAGCTTTCTTT,TRBJ1-1,.,TRBD1,TRBV5-1
CASIRGEMNTEAFF,TGTGCCAGTATACGGGGTGAGATGAACACTGAAGCTTTCTTT,TRBJ1-1,.,.,TRBV19
CASSRAGGYYNEQFF,TGTGCCAGCAGTCGGGCGGGAGGGTACTACAATGAGCAGTTCTTC,TRBJ2-1,.,TRBD2,TRBV28
CASSFALADTDTQYF,TGTGCCAGCAGCTTCGCACTAGCGGACACAGATACGCAGTATTTT,TRBJ2-3,.,TRBD2,TRBV7-9
CASSVVSGRAGELFF,TGTGCCAGCAGCGTAGTTAGCGGGAGGGCCGGGGAGCTGTTTTTT,TRBJ2-2,few,TRBD2,TRBV9
CASSETGPNSPLHF,TGTGCCAGCAGCGAGACAGGGCCAAATTCACCCCTCCACTTT,TRBJ1-6,once,TRBD1,TRBV11-2
CAWSDEGLSYEQYF,TGTGCCTGGAGTGACGAAGGACTCTCCTACGAGCAGTACTTC,TRBJ2-7,.,.,TRBV30
CASSVSGNPQETQYF,TGTGCCAGCAGTGTTAGCGGGAACCCTCAAGAGACCCAGTACTTC,TRBJ2-5,.,TRBD2,TRBV7-3
CASSLDLGIAYEQYF,TGTGCCAGCAGCTTAGACCTTGGGATAGCGTACGAGCAGTACTTC,TRBJ2-7,.,.,TRBV11-2
CASGELGRGNTEAFF,TGTGCCAGCGGGGAACTGGGCAGGGGAAACACTGAAGCTTTCTTT,TRBJ1-1,.,.,TRBV6-5
CASRGDFGNTIYF,TGTGCCAGCAGGGGGGACTTCGGAAACACCATATATTTT,TRBJ1-3,.,.,TRBV2
CSAILYNEQFF,TGCAGTGCTATACTCTACAATGAGCAGTTCTTC,TRBJ2-1,.,.,TRBV20-1
CASSPSQGEVSEKLFF,TGTGCCAGCAGTCCTTCACAGGGGGAGGTGTCTGAAAAACTGTTTTTT,TRBJ1-4,.,TRBD1,TRBV25-1
CASSVAGLSTDTQYF,TGTGCCAGCAGTGTCGCGGGTTTGAGCACAGATACGCAGTATTTT,TRBJ2-3,once,.,TRBV6-4
CASSRLSSYNEQFF,TGTGCCAGCAGCCGCCTTAGCTCCTACAATGAGCAGTTCTTC,TRBJ2-1,once,.,TRBV2
CASSLAPGQGYEQYF,TGTGCCAGCAGCTTAGCCCCGGGACAGGGCTACGAGCAGTACTTC,TRBJ2-7,.,TRBD1,TRBV7-2